Presented here are 8 T cell receptor beta chains from one specimen sequenced in a study of T cells in Graves' hyperthyroidism and ophthalmopathy. It was RNA transcripts that yielded the amplified TCR beta CDR3 regions. First-round RT-PCR of the TCR CDR3 relied on the HTBI primer set. MiXCR, run by TCRdb on the multiplex PCR reads, gives a single entry per CDR3 protein. Of hundreds of thousands of distinct CDR3 sequences in the sample, 12% to 15% are singletons; the top ten hold 10% to 13%. The source material was blood. These receptors came from a woman between 18 and 30 years old with Graves' hyperthyroidism.

The sample holds many counts of this clonotype. V and J are TRBV20-1 and TRBJ1-3; 12 positions agree with TRBD1. Trimming took 7 bases from V and 0 from J; bases not matched to a gene: 7. This CDR3 is 16 amino acids long. Germline CDR1 and CDR2: DFQATT and SNEGSKA (reference sequence). The CDR3 DNA sequence: TGCAGTGTGGGGACAGGGGGCCCGAACTCTGGAAACACCATATATTTT. Protein product: CSVGTGGPNSGNTIYF.

V and J are TRBV19 and TRBJ1-1; D gene unclear. CDR3 length: 12 amino acids. Germline CDR1 reads LNHDA; CDR2 reads SQIVND (reference sequence). V was pared by 1 base and J by 5 bases, with 5 bases between. The CDR3 bases are TGTGCCAGTAGTATAGGCATGACTGAAGCTTTCTTT. Protein sequence: CASSIGMTEAFF.

Regarding this clonotype: A much larger clone sits a single nucleotide away, making a read error possible. The CDR3 does not end in the conserved phenylalanine or tryptophan, so this is likely a read error. The CDR3: CASSPNRDWIYEQYL. The CDR3 DNA sequence: TGTGCCAGCAGCCCAAACAGGGATTGGATCTACGAGCAGTACCTC. V gene TRBV27 combines with J gene TRBJ2-7, with D possibly being TRBD1 (6 bases). V lost 6 bases and J lost 3, with 18 bases in between. The CDR3 has 15 amino acids. Germline V CDR1 and CDR2: MNHEY, SMNVEV (reference sequence).

This clonotype has a count of ten or more. This chain connects TRBV7-3 to TRBJ2-7; 9 positions match TRBD2. V lost 11 bases to trimming and J lost 0 bases; unmatched junction nucleotides: 8. The CDR3 is made up of 14 amino acids. Looked up from germline, CDR1 is SGHTA and CDR2 is FQGTGA. In nucleotides, the CDR3 is TGTGCCGGGCGAGCGGGAGGAGTCTCCTACGAGCAGTACTTC. Amino acids: CAGRAGGVSYEQYF.

This clonotype was recorded many times. This sequence joins TRBV2 and TRBJ2-5; TRBD1 aligns across 7 bases. Trimming took 8 bases from V and 2 from J; bases not matched to a gene: 5. CDR3 size: 13 residues. CDR1 is SNHLY, CDR2 FYNNEI, per germline. Written as DNA, the CDR3 is TGTGCCAGCGAGGGGACAGTGCAAGAGACCCAGTACTTC. Its translation: CASEGTVQETQYF.

This chain links TRBV6-2 or TRBV6-3 with TRBJ2-5; 7 bases agree with TRBD1. CDR1 and CDR2 (germline): MNHEY, SVGEGT. The CDR3 runs 16 residues. V shed 5 bases, J shed 5 bases, and the junction held 14 bases outside the gene matches. The CDR3: CASSPYEGATGETQYF. Written as DNA, the CDR3 is TGTGCCAGCAGTCCCTACGAGGGGGCCACGGGGGAGACCCAGTACTTC.

This clonotype was detected ten times or more. The V and J genes are TRBV5-4 and TRBJ2-7, with D perhaps TRBD2 (5 bases). The CDR3 is 14 residues long. V lost 5 bases to trimming and J lost 4 bases, with 16 bases between them. The V gene's germline CDR1 is SGHNT and CDR2 YYREEE (reference sequence). The CDR3 protein is CASSSDGGAYEQYF. CDR3 DNA sequence: TGTGCCAGCAGTTCCGACGGAGGTGCGTACGAGCAGTACTTC.

This clonotype was seen only a few times. V usage is TRBV15 and J usage is TRBJ1-3, with D possibly TRBD1 on 5 matching bases. The CDR3 loop spans 14 amino acids. Germline V gives CDR1 LNHNV, CDR2 YYDKDF (reference sequence). V lost 4 bases, J lost 2 bases, and 9 bases lay in between. CDR3 in DNA: TGTGCCACCAGCAATAGGGGAACTGGAAACACCATATATTTT. Its protein product is CATSNRGTGNTIYF.